The clone carrying this T cell receptor (beta chain) came up a few times. Its antigen remains unidentified. The data stem from a study of beta chain features in type 1 diabetes. Points from the study as a whole: Shorter TCRB CDR3s, moderately but significantly so, were found in Type 1 diabetes patients in all four CD4+ subsets.

Every bit of the isolated RNA underwent reverse transcription, so sequencing read expressed TCRB transcripts. Clones were sequenced by immunoSEQ multiplex PCR, and TCRdb holds only the in-frame ones, with some missing. The table shows a few hundred thousand clones, with 8% to 10% occurring only once. Germline loops: CDR1 LGHNA, CDR2 YNFKEQ. The germline V and J ends were trimmed by 1 base and 1 base, with 10 bases remaining between them. This CDR3 spans 15 amino acids. The V and J genes are TRBV4-2 and TRBJ2-5; D is unclear. The TCR sequence derives from a young man with type 1 diabetes. The sample was central memory CD4+ T cells from blood. Here the CDR3 reads CASSQVQVGQETQYF. The CDR3 bases are TGTGCCAGCAGCCAAGTCCAGGTGGGCCAAGAGACCCAGTACTTC.